This T cell receptor (beta chain) was recovered during a study of cytomegalovirus exposure and HLA in healthy donors. For the study at large: The study placed 70% to 85% of its approximately 360 genotyped donors in the Caucasian-associated ancestry cluster. General study points: HLA allele associations emerged for roughly 17,000 TCR beta sequences in a later analysis, at 0.05 false discovery rate. A missense DCLRE1C variant was associated with V- and J-gene trimming of TCR beta chains in a later analysis, and an independent cohort replicated the association. DRB1 had the most TCR associations and HLA-C the fewest, a later analysis found, with rates varying by HLA locus.

As for this clone: The antigen remains undetermined.

CDR1 and CDR2 (germline): SGHDN, FVKESK. This CDR3 has 14 amino acids. V was pared by 8 bases and J by 4 bases, with 9 bases of the junction left unmatched. The PCR contained 60 Vbeta and 13 Jbeta primers. Clones were read by immunoSEQ multiplex PCR, and TCRdb kept only the in-frame ones, dropping some. The table lists approximately 220,000 clones, over 80% of them singletons. The sequenced material came from PBMCs. The gene calls are TRBV14 and TRBJ2-3, with 7 bases that match TRBD2. This receptor was taken from a boy under 10 years old in good health and CMV-seronegative. The DNA for the CDR3 is TGTGCCAGCGGTCAATGGGGAGGGCCAGATACGCAGTATTTT. It translates to CASGQWGGPDTQYF.